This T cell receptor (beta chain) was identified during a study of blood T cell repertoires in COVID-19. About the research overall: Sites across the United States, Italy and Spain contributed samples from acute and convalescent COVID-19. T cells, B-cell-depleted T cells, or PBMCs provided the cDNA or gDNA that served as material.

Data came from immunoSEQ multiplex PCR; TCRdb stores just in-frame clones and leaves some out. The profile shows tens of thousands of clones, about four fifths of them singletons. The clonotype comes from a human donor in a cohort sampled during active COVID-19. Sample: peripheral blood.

The CDR3 spells CASSQGGSNQPQHF. CDR3 coding DNA: TGTGCCAGCAGCCAGGGAGGGAGCAATCAGCCCCAGCATTTT. The chain joins TRBV3-1 (or the pseudogene TRBV3-2) to TRBJ1-5; D is uncertain. Trimming took off 3 bases at V and 1 base at J, with 7 bases between the two ends. There are 14 residues in the CDR3. In germline, CDR1 is LGHDT, CDR2 YNNKEL (reference sequence).